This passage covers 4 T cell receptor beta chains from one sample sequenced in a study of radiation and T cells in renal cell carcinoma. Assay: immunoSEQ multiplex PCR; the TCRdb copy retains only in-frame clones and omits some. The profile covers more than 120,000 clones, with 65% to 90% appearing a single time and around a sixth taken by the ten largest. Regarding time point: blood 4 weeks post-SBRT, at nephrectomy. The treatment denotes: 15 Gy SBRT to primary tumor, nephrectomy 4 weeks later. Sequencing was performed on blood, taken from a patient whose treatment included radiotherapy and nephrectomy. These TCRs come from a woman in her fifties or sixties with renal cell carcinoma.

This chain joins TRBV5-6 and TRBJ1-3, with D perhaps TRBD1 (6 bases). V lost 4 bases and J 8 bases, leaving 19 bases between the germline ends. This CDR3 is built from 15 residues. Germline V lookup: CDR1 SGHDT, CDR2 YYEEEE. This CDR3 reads CASSPSALKGDTIYF. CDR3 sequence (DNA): TGTGCCAGCAGCCCCAGCGCGCTCAAGGGGGACACCATATATTTT.

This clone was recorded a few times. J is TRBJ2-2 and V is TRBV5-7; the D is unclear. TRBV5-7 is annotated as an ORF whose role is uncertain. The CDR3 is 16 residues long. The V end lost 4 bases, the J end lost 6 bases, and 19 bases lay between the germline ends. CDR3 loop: CASSPAPAPGAGELFF. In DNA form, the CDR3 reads TGTGCCAGCAGCCCCGCCCCAGCCCCTGGGGCCGGGGAGCTGTTTTTT.

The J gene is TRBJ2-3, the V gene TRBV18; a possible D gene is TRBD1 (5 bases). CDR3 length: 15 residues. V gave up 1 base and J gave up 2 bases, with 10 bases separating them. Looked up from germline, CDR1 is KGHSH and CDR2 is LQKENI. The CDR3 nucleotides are TGTGCCAGCTCACCACGCAGGGTGGCCACAGATACGCAGTATTTT. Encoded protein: CASSPRRVATDTQYF.

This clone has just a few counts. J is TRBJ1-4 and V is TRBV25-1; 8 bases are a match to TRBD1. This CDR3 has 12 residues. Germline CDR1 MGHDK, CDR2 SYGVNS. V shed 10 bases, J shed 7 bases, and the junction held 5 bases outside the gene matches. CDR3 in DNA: TGTGCCACCAGACAGGGGAGTGAAAAACTGTTTTTT. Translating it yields CATRQGSEKLFF.